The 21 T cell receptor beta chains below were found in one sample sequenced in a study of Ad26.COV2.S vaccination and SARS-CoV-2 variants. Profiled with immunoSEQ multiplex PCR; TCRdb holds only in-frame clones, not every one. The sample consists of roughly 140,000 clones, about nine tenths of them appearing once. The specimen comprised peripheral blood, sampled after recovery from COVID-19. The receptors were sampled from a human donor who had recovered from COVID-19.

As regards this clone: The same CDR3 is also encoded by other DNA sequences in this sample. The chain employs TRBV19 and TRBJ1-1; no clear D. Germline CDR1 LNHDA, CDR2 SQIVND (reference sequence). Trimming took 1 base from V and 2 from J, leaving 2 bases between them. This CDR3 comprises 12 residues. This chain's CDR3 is CASSIGNTEAFF. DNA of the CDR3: TGTGCCAGTAGTATAGGTAACACTGAAGCTTTCTTT.

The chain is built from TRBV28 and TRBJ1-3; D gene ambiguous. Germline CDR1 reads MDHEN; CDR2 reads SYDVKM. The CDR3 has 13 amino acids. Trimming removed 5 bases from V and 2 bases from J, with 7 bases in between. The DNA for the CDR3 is TGTGCCAGCAGTCTCACGACTGGAAACACCATATATTTT. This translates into CASSLTTGNTIYF.

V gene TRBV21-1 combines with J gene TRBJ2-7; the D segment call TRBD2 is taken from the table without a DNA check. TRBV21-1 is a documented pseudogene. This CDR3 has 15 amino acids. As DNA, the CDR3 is TGTGCCAGCACCTCGACTAGCGGGGGGACCCACGAGCAGTACTTC. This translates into CASTSTSGGTHEQYF.

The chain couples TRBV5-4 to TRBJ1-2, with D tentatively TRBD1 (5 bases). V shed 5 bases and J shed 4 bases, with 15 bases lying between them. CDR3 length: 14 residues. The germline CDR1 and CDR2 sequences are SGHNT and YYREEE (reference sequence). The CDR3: CASRKGGTIYGYTF. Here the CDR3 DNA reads TGTGCCAGCAGGAAGGGCGGGACCATCTATGGCTACACCTTC.

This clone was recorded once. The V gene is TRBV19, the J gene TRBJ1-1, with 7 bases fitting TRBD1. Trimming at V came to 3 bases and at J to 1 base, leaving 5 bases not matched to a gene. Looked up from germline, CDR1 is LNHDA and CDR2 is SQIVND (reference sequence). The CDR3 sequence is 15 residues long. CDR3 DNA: TGTGCCAGTAGTATTCGGGACAGTGAGAACACTGAAGCTTTCTTT. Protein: CASSIRDSENTEAFF.

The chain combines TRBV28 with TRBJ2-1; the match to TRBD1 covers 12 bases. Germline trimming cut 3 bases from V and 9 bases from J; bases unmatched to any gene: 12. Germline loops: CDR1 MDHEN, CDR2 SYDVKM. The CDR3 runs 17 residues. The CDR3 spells CASSFARGQGAGGEQFF. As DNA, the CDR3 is TGTGCCAGCAGTTTTGCCCGGGGACAGGGGGCTGGGGGTGAGCAGTTCTTC.

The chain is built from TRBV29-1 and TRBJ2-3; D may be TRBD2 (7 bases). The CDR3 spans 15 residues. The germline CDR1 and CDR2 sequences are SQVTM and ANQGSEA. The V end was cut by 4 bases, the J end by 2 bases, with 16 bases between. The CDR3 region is CSVVRGGQSTDTQYF. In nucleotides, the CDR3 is TGCAGCGTTGTTAGGGGGGGCCAATCCACAGATACGCAGTATTTT.

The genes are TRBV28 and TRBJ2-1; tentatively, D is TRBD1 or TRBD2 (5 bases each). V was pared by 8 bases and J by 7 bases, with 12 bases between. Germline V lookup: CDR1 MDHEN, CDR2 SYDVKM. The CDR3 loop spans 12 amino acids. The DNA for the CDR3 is TGTGCCAGCGTCAGTGGGGGTAATGAGCAGTTCTTC. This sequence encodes CASVSGGNEQFF.

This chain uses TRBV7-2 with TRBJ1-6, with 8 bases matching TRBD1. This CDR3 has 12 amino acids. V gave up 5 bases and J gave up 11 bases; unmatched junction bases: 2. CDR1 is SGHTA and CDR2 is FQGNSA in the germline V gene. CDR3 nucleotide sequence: TGTGCCAGCAGCCAGACAGGGGCACCCCTCCACTTT. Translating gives CASSQTGAPLHF.

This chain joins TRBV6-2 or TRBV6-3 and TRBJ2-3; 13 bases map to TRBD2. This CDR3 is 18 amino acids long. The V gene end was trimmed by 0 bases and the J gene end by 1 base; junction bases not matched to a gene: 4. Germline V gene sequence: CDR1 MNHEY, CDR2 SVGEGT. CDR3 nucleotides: TGTGCCAGCAGTTACTCCACCGGACTAGCGGGGGGCACAGATACGCAGTATTTT. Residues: CASSYSTGLAGGTDTQYF.

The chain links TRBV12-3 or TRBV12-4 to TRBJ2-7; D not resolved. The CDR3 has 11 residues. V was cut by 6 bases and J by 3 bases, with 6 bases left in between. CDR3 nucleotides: TGTGCCAGCAGCTTGGACTACGAGCAGTACTTC. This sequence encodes CASSLDYEQYF.

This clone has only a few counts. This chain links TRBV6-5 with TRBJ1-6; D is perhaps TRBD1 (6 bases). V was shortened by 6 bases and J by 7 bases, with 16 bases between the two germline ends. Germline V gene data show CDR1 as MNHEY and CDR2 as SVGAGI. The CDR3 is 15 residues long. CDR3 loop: CASRLTRQENSPLHF. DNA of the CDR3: TGTGCCAGCAGGCTTACACGACAGGAGAATTCACCCCTCCACTTT.

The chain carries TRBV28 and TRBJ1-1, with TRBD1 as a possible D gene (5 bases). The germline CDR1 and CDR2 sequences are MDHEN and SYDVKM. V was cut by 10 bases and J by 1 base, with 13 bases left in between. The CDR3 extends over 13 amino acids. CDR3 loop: CATWGGSNTEAFF. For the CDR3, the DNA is TGTGCCACCTGGGGGGGGTCGAACACTGAAGCTTTCTTT.

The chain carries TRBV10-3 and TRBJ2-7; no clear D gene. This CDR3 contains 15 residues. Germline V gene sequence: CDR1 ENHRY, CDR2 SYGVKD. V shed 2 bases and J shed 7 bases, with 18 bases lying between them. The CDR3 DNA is TGTGCCATCAGTGAGGATTGGTGGAAGGGTAATGAGCAGTACTTC. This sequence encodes CAISEDWWKGNEQYF.

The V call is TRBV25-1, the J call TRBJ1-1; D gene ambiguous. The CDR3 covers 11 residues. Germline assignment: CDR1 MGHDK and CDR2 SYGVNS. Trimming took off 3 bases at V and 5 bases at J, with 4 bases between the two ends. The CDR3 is CASSEVTEAFF. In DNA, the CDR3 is TGTGCCAGCAGTGAGGTAACTGAAGCTTTCTTT.

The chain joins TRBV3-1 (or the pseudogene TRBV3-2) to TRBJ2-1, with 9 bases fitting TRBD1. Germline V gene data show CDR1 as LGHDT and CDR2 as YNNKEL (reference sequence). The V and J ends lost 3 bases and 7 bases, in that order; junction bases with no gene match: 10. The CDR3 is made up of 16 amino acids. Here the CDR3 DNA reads TGTGCCAGCAGCCAGGTGGGACAGGGATGGGGGAATGAGCAGTTCTTC. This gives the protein CASSQVGQGWGNEQFF.

The CDR3 coding sequence is TGTGCCAGCAGTTCGGGGTATGAGCAGTTCTTC. It encodes CASSSGYEQFF. This rearrangement joins TRBV12-3 or TRBV12-4 to TRBJ2-1, with D possibly TRBD2 on 5 matching bases. The CDR3 has 11 amino acids. V was trimmed by 4 bases and J by 8 bases, leaving 6 bases between them.

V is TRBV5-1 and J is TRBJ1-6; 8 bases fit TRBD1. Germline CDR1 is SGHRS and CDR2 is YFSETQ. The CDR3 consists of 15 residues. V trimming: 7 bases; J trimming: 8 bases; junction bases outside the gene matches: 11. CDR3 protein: CASGQGGTYDSPLHF. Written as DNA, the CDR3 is TGCGCCAGCGGACAGGGAGGAACATATGATTCACCCCTCCACTTT.

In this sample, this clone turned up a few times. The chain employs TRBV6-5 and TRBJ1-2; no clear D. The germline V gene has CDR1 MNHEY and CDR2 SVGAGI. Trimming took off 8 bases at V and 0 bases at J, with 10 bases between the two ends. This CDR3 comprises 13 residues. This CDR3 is CASRAVSNYGYTF. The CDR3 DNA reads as TGTGCCAGCCGGGCAGTCTCTAACTATGGCTACACCTTC.

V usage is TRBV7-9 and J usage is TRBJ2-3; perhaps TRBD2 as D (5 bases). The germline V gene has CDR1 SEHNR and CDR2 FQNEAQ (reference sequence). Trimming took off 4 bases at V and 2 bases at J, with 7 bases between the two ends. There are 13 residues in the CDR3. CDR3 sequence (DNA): TGTGCCAGCAGCTCAGACTACACAGATACGCAGTATTTT. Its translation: CASSSDYTDTQYF.

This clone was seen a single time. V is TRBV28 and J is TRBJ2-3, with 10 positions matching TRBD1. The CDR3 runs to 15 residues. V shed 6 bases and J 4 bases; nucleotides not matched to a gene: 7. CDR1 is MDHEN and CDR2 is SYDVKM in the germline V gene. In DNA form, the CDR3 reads TGTGCCAGCAGCCCAACCGGGACAGGGGCAGATACGCAGTATTTT. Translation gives CASSPTGTGADTQYF.